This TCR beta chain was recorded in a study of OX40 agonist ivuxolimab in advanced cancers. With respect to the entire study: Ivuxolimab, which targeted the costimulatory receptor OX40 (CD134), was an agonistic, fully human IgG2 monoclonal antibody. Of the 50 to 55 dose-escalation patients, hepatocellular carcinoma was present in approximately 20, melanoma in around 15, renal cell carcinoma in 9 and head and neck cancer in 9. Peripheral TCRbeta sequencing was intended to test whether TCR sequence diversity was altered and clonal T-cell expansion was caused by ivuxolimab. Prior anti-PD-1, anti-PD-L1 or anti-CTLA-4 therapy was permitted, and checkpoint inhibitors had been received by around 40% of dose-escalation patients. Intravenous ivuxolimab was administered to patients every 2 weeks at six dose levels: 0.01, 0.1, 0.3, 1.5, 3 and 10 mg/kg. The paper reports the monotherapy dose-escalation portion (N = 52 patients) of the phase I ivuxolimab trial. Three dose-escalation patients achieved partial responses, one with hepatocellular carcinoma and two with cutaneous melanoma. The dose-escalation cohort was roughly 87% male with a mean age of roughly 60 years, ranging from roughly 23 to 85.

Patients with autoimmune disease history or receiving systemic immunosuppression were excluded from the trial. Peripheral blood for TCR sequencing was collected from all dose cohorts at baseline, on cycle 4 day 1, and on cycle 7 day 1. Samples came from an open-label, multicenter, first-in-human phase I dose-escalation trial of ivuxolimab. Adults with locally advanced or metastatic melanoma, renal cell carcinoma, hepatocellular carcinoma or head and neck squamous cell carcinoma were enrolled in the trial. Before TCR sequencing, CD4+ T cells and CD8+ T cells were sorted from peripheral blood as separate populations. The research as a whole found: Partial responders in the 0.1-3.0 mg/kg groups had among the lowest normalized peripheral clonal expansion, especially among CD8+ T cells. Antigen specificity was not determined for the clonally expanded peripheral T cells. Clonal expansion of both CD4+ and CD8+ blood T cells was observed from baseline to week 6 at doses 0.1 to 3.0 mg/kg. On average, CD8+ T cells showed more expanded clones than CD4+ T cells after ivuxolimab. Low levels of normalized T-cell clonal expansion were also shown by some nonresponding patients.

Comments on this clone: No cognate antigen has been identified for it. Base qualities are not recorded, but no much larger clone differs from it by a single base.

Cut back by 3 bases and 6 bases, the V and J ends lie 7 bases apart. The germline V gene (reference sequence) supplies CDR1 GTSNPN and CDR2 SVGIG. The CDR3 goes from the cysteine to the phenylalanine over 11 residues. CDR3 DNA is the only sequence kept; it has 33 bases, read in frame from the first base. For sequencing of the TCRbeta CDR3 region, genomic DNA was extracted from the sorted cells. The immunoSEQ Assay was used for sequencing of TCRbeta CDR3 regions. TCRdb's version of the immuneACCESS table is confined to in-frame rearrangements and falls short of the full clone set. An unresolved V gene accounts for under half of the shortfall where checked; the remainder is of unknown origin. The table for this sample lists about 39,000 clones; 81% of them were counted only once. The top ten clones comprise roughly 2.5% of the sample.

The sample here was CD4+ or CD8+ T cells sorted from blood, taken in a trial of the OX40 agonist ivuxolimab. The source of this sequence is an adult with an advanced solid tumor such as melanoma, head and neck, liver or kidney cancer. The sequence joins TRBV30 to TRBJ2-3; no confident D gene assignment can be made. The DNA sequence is TGTGCCTGGAGCCCCATGGATACGCAGTATTTT. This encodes CAWSPMDTQYF. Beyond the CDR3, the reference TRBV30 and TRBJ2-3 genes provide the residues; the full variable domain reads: SQTIHQWPATLVQPVGSPLSLECTVEGTSNPNLYWYRQAAGRGLQLLFYSVGIGQISSEVPQNLSASRPQDRQFILSSKKLLLSDSGFYLCAWSPMDTQYFGPGTRLTVL.